Below, one T cell receptor beta chain is given with its context. What it binds is not known. Germline assignment: CDR1 LNHDA and CDR2 SQIVND (reference sequence). This CDR3 region has 19 residues. J lost 0 bases, V lost 4 bases, and 13 bases had no gene match. Researchers ran the PCR with 60 Vbeta and 13 Jbeta primers. Produced via immunoSEQ multiplex PCR; TCRdb's table is partial and in-frame only. In the table there are 130,000 or so clones, approximately 8.7% of which are singletons. The data derive from a study of cytomegalovirus exposure and HLA in healthy donors. On the study more broadly: Membership in the Caucasian-associated ancestry cluster was found for around four fifths of nearly 400 genotyped donors. Study-wide results and caveats: Being productive about 87% or about 30% of the time was typical of most TCR beta V segments in an earlier analysis. Later analysis demonstrated an association between a missense DCLRE1C variant and TCR beta V- and J-gene trimming.

This receptor was identified in a middle-aged man in good health and CMV-seronegative. The rearrangement joins TRBV19 to TRBJ1-5; 9 positions match TRBD1. Sequencing was done on a sample of PBMCs. The CDR3 spells CASSRPLTGGRDSNQPQHF. CDR3 nucleotide sequence: TGTGCCAGTAGTAGGCCCCTGACAGGGGGGAGGGATAGCAATCAGCCCCAGCATTTT.